One TCR beta chain is described in this entry. These data belong to a study of T-cell memory formation after mild COVID-19. TCRdb re-called the 5' RACE reads with MiXCR, one entry per CDR3 protein. The repertoire holds roughly 350,000 distinct CDR3 sequences, with around 21% as singletons. Looked up from germline, CDR1 is SEHNR and CDR2 is FQNEAQ (reference sequence). Trimming took 7 bases from V and 4 from J, leaving 16 bases between them. CDR3 length: 14 amino acids. This TCR was sampled from an adult woman who had mild COVID-19 (a few samples of this study predate the infection). Cell type and time point are not known. The specimen was PBMCs or a T cell subset sorted from them (not recorded which). The V and J genes are TRBV7-9 and TRBJ1-2; possible D gene TRBD1, 5 bases. The CDR3 here is CASTLGPNIYGYTF. DNA for the CDR3: TGTGCCAGCACCTTGGGACCTAACATCTATGGCTACACCTTC.